The clone carrying this T cell receptor beta chain has a count of ten or more. What it binds is unknown. Sequencing ends 3 residues short of the CDR3 end; the germline J gene provides the rest. The sample is drawn from a study of T cell clonality in common variable immunodeficiency. TCRdb's copy holds only in-frame clones and misses some; the assay was immunoSEQ multiplex PCR. Sampling found fewer than 25,000 clones, none seen once. The CDR3 contains 17 residues. The V segment lost 4 bases and the J segment 6 bases; nucleotides outside the gene matches: 16. Germline assignment: CDR1 SGHRS and CDR2 YFSETQ. Study observations and caveats: Compared with controls, CVID subjects had fewer shared TCRbeta clones. Reportedly, TCR beta sequences from common variable immunodeficiency showed fewer deletions and N-nucleotide insertions.

The specimen sequenced was peripheral blood mononuclear cells. This TCR came from a human donor with common variable immunodeficiency. This chain uses TRBV5-1 with TRBJ2-7, with TRBD2 matching over 10 bases. The CDR3: CASSPTFGLAGAPEQYF. The part of the CDR3 DNA that was read is TGCGCCAGCAGCCCAACTTTCGGGCTAGCGGGGGCCCCCGAG.